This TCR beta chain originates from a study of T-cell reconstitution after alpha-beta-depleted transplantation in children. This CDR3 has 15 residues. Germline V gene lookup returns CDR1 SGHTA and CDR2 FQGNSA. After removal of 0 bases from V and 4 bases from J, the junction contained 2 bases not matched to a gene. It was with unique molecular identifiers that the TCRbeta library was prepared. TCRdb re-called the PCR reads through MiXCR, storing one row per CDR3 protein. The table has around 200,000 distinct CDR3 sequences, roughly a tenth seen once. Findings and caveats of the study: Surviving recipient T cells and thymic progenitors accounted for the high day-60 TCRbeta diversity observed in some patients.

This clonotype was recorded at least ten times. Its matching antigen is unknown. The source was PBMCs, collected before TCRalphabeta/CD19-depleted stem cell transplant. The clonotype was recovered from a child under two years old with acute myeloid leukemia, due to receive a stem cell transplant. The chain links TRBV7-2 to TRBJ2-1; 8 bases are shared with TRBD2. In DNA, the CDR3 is TGTGCCAGCAGCTTAGCTACTAGCGGTTACAATGAGCAGTTCTTC. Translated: CASSLATSGYNEQFF.